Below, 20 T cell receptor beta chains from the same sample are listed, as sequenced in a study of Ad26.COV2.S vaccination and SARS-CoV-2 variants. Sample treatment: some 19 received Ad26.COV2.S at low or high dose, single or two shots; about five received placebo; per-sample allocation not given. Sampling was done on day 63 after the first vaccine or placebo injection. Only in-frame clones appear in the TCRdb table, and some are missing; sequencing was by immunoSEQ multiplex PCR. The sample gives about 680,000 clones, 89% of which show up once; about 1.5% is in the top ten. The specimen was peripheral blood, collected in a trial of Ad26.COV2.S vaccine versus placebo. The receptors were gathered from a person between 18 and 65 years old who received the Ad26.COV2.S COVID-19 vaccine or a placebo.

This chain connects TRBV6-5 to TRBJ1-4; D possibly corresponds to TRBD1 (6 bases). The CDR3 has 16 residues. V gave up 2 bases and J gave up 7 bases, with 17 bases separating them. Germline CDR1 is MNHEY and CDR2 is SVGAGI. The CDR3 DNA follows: TGTGCCAGCAGTTACACCGGGGGGGCGGGTTTTGAAAAACTGTTTTTT. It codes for CASSYTGGAGFEKLFF.

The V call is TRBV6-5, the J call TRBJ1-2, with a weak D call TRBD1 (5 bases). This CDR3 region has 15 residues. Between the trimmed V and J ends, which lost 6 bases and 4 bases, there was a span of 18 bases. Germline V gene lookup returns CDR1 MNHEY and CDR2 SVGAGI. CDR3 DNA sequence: TGTGCCAGCAGCCCGGGGGGTGCAGGCCCCTATGGCTACACCTTC. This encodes CASSPGGAGPYGYTF.

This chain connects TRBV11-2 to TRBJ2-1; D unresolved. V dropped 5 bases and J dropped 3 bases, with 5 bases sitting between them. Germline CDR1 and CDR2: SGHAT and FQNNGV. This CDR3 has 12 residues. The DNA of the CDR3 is TGTGCCAGCAGCCCCCTCTACAATGAGCAGTTCTTC. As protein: CASSPLYNEQFF.

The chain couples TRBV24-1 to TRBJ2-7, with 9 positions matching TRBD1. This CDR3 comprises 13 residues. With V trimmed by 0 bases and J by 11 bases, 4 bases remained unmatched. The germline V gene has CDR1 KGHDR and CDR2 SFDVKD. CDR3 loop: CATSDLRTGEEYF. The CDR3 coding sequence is TGTGCCACCAGTGATTTGCGGACAGGGGAGGAGTACTTC.

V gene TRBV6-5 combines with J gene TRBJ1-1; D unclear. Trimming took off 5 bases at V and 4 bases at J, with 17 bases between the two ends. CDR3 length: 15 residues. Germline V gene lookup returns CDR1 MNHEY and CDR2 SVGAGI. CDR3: CASSHPKSFLTEAFF. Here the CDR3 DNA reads TGTGCCAGCAGTCATCCTAAGTCTTTCCTCACTGAAGCTTTCTTT.

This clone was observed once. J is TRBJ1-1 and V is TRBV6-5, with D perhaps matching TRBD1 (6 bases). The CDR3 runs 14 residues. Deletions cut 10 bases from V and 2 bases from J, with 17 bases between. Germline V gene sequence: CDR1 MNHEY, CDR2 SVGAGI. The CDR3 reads CATGGQAINTEAFF. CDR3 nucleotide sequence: TGTGCCACCGGGGGGCAGGCCATTAACACTGAAGCTTTCTTT.

The CDR3 DNA reads TGTGCCAGCAGCTTAGCTAGGATTAGCTCTGGGGCCAACGTCCTGACTTTC. Translating it yields CASSLARISSGANVLTF. The chain combines TRBV7-6 with TRBJ2-6; D gene uncertain. V lost 0 bases and J 0 bases, leaving 9 bases between the germline ends. Germline CDR1 reads SGHVS; CDR2 reads FNYEAQ. The CDR3 is 17 amino acids.

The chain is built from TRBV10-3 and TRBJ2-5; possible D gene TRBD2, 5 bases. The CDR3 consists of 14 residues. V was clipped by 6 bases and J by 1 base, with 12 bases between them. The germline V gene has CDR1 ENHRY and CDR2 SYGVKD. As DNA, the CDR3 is TGTGCCATCAGAGCTAGTAGCGTCCAAGAGACCCAGTACTTC. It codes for CAIRASSVQETQYF.

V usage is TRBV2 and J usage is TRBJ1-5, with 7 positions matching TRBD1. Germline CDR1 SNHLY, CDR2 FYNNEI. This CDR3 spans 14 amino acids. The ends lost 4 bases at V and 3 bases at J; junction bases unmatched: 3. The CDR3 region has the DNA TGTGCCAGCAGTGGGGACAGTTTCAATCAGCCCCAGCATTTT. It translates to CASSGDSFNQPQHF.

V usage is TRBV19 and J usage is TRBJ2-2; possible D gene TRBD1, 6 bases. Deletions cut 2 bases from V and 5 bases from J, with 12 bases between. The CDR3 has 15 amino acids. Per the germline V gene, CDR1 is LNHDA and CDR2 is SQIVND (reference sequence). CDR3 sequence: CASSIFGGRTGELFF. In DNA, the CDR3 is TGTGCCAGTAGTATATTTGGGGGCCGAACCGGGGAGCTGTTTTTT.

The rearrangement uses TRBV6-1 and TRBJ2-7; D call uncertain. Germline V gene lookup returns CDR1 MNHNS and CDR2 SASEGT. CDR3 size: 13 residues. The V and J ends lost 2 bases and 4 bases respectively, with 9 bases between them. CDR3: CASSEKNGYEQYF. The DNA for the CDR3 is TGTGCCAGCAGTGAAAAAAACGGATACGAGCAGTACTTC.

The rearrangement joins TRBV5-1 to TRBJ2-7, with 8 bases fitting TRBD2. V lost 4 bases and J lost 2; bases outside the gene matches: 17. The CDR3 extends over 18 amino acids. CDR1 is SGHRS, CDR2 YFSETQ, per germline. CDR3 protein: CASSPLFSTSEGTYEQYF. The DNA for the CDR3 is TGCGCCAGCAGCCCCCTATTTTCGACTAGCGAGGGAACCTACGAGCAGTACTTC.

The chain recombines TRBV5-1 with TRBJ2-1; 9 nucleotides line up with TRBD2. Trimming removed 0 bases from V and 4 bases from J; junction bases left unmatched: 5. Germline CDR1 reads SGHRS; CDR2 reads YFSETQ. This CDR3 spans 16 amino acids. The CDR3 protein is CASSLGAGGAYNEQFF. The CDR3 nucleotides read TGCGCCAGCAGCTTGGGTGCGGGAGGGGCTTACAATGAGCAGTTCTTC.

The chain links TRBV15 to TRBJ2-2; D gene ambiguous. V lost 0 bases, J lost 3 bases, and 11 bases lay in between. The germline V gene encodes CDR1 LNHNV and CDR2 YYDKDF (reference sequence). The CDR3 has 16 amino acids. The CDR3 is CATSRDLFGHTGELFF. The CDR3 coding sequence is TGTGCCACCAGCAGAGATCTTTTTGGGCACACCGGGGAGCTGTTTTTT.

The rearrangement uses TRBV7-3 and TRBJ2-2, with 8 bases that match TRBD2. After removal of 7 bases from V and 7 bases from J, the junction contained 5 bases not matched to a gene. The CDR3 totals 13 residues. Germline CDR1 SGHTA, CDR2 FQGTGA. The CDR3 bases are TGTGCCAGCACCCCCCGGGGGGGCGGGGAGCTGTTTTTT. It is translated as CASTPRGGGELFF.

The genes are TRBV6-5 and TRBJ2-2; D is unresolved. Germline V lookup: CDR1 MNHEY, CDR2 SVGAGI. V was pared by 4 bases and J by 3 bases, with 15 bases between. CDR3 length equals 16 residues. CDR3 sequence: CASSSLRLGYTGELFF. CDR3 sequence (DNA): TGTGCCAGCAGTTCCCTCAGGTTGGGTTACACCGGGGAGCTGTTTTTT.

Written as DNA, the CDR3 is TGTGCCAGCAGTCCACGGGACAGGGCAGATACGCAGTATTTT. It codes for CASSPRDRADTQYF. This chain joins TRBV6-5 and TRBJ2-3; 9 positions match TRBD1. From germline, CDR1 is MNHEY and CDR2 SVGAGI. Trimming removed 5 bases from V and 4 bases from J; junction bases left unmatched: 4. The CDR3 has 14 residues.

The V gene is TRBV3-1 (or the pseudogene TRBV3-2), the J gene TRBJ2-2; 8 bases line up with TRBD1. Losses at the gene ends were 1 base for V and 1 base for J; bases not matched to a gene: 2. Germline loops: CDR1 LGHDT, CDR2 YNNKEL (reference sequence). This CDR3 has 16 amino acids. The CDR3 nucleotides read TGTGCCAGCAGCCAAGGGGGGACAGGGAACACCGGGGAGCTGTTTTTT. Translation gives CASSQGGTGNTGELFF.

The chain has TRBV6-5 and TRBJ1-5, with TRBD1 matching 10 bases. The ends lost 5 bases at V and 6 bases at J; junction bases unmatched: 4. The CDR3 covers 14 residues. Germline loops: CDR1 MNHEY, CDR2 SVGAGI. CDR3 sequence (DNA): TGTGCCAGCAGTAAGACAGGGGGCGGTCAGCCCCAGCATTTT. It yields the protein CASSKTGGGQPQHF.

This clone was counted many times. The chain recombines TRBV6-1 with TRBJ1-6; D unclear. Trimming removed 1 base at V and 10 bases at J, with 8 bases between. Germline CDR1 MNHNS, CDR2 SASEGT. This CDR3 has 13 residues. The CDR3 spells CASSEVPGSPLHF. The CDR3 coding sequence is TGTGCCAGCAGTGAAGTCCCCGGCTCACCCCTCCACTTT.